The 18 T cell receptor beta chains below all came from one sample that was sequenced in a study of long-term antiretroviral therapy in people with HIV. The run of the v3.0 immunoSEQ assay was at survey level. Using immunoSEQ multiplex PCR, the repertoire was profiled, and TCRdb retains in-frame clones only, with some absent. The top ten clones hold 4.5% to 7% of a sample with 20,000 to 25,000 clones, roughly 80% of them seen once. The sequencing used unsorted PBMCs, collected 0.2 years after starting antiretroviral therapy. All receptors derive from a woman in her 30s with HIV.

The CDR3 DNA follows: TGTGCCAGCAGCTTAACATATAGTACGGCAGATACGCAGTATTTT. Protein: CASSLTYSTADTQYF. The V gene is TRBV7-3, the J gene TRBJ2-3; D remains unclear. CDR3 length: 15 amino acids. Germline assignment: CDR1 SGHTA and CDR2 FQGTGA. The V gene lost 0 bases and the J gene lost 4 bases, with 11 bases spanning the gap.

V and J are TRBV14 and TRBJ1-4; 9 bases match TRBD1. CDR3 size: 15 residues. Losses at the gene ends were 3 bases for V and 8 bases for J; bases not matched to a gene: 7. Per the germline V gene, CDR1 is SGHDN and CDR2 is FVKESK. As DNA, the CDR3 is TGTGCCAGCAGCCACCTAGACAGGGGGTCGGAAAAACTGTTTTTT. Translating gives CASSHLDRGSEKLFF.

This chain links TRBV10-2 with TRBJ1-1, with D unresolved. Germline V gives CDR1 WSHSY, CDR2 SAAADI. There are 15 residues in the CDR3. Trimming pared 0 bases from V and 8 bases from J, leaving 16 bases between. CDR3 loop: CASSESINFGPEAFF. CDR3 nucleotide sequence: TGCGCCAGCAGTGAGTCCATTAATTTCGGCCCCGAAGCTTTCTTT.

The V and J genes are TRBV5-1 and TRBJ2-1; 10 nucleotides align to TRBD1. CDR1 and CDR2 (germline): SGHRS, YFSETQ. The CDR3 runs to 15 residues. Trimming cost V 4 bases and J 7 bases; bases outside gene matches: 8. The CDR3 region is CASSLGTGDGNEQFF. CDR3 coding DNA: TGCGCCAGCAGCCTCGGGACAGGGGACGGGAATGAGCAGTTCTTC.

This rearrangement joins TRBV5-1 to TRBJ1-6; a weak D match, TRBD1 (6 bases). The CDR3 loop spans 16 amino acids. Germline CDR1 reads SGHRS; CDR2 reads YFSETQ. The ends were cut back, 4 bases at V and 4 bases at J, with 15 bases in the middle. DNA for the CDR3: TGCGCCAGCAGCCCAACCCGGGACAATTATAATTCACCCCTCCACTTT. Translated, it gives CASSPTRDNYNSPLHF.

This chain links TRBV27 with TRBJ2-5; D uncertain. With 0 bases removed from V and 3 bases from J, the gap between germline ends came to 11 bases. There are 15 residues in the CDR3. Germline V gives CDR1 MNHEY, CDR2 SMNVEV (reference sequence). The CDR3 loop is CASSLSVGEEETQYF. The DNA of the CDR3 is TGTGCCAGCAGTTTATCGGTTGGGGAAGAAGAGACCCAGTACTTC.

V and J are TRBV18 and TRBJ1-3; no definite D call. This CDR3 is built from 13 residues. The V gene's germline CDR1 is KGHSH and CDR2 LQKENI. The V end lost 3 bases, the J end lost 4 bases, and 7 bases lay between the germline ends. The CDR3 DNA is TGTGCCAGCTCACCTAGCCCGGGAAACACCATATATTTT. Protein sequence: CASSPSPGNTIYF.

The CDR3 is CASSQTYLHYGYTF. The CDR3 DNA reads TGTGCCAGCAGCCAAACATATCTCCATTATGGCTACACCTTC. V is TRBV14 and J is TRBJ1-2; D ambiguous. CDR3 size: 14 residues. CDR1 and CDR2 (germline): SGHDN, FVKESK. Trimming removed 2 bases at V and 5 bases at J, with 12 bases between.

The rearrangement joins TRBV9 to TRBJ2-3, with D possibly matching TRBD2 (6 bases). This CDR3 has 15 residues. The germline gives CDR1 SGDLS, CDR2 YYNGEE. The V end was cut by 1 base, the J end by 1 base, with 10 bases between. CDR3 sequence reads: CASSVLASGTDTQYF. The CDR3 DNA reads TGTGCCAGCAGCGTATTGGCTAGCGGCACAGATACGCAGTATTTT. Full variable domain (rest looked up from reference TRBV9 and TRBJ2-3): DSGVTQTPKHLITATGQRVTLRCSPRSGDLSVYWYQQSLDQGLQFLIQYYNGEERAKGNILERFSAQQFPDLHSELNLSSLELGDSALYFCASSVLASGTDTQYFGPGTRLTVL.

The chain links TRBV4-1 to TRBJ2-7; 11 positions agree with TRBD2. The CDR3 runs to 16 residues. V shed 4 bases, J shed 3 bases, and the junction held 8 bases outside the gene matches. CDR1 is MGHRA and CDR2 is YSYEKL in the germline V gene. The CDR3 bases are TGCGCCAGCAGCCCCCGACTAGCGGGGACCTTCTACGAGCAGTACGTC. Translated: CASSPRLAGTFYEQYV.

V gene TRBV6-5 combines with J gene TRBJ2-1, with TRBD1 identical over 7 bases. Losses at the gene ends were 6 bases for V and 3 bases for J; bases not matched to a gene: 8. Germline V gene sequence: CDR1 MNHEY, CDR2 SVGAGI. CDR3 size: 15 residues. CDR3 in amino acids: CASSNGQADYNEQFF. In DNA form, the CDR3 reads TGTGCCAGCAGCAACGGACAGGCGGACTACAATGAGCAGTTCTTC.

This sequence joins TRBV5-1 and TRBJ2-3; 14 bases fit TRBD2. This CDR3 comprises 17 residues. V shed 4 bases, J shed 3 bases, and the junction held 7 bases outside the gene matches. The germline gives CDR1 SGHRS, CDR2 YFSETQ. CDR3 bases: TGCGCCAGCAGCAAGGGACTAGCGGGGGCCGGGACAGATACGCAGTATTTT. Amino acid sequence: CASSKGLAGAGTDTQYF.

In nucleotides, the CDR3 is TGTGCCAGCAGCCCCGGGACAGGGAGAACCGGGGAGCTGTTTTTT. It specifies CASSPGTGRTGELFF. J is TRBJ2-2 and V is TRBV9, with 9 bases that match TRBD1. Per the germline V gene, CDR1 is SGDLS and CDR2 is YYNGEE. The CDR3 extends over 15 amino acids. J was trimmed by 5 bases and V by 4 bases; bases with no gene match: 6. Supplemented by reference TRBV9 and TRBJ2-2, the full variable domain reads DSGVTQTPKHLITATGQRVTLRCSPRSGDLSVYWYQQSLDQGLQFLIQYYNGEERAKGNILERFSAQQFPDLHSELNLSSLELGDSALYFCASSPGTGRTGELFFGEGSRLTVL.

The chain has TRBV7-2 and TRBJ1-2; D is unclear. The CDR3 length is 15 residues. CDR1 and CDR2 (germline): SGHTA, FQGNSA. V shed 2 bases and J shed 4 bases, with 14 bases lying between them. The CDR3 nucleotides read TGTGCCAGCAGCTTATCAGTTCCAGGACTCTATGGCTACACCTTC. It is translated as CASSLSVPGLYGYTF.

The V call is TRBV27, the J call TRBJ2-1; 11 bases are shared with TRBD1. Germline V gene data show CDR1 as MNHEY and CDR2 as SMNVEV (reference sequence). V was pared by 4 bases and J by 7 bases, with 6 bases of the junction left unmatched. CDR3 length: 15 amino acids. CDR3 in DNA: TGTGCCAGCAGTTGGGACAGGGGGGGAAGGAATGAGCAGTTCTTC. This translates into CASSWDRGGRNEQFF.

CDR3 sequence reads: CASSLAGGSNEQFF. In DNA, the CDR3 is TGCGCCAGCAGCCTAGCGGGGGGCTCCAATGAGCAGTTCTTC. This chain joins TRBV5-1 and TRBJ2-1; 11 bases agree with TRBD2. The germline V gene has CDR1 SGHRS and CDR2 YFSETQ. The ends lost 4 bases at V and 6 bases at J; junction bases unmatched: 3. CDR3 length equals 14 residues.

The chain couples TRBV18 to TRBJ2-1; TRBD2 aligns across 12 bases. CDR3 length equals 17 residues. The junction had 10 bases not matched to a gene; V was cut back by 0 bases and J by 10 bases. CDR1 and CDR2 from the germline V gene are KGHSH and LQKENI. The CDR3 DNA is TGTGCCAGCTCACCACCTGGACTAGCGGGGCGGAACGTCGAGCAGTTCTTC. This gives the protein CASSPPGLAGRNVEQFF.

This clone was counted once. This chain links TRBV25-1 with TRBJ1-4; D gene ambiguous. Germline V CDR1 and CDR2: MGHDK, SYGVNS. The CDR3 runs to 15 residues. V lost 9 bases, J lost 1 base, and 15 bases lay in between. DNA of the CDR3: TGTGCCAGTCTCTCGCTGGGTCGAACTAATGAAAAACTGTTTTTT. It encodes CASLSLGRTNEKLFF. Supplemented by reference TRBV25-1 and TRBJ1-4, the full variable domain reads EADIYQTPRYLVIGTGKKITLECSQTMGHDKMYWYQQDPGMELHLIHYSYGVNSTEKGDLSSESTVSRIRTEHFPLTLESARPSHTSQYLCASLSLGRTNEKLFFGSGTQLSVL.